Listed below are T cell receptor beta chains from one sample, sequenced in a study of T cell responses to AZD1222 COVID-19 vaccine. TCRdb's copy holds only in-frame clones and misses some; the assay was immunoSEQ multiplex PCR. The sample holds some 180,000 clones, roughly 93% seen once. The sample in question was peripheral blood, obtained 28 days after the second dose of the MenACWY control vaccine. These receptors came from an adult who received the MenACWY meningococcal vaccine as a control. Each CDR3 is given with its conserved first and last residue.

j_gene,v_gene,CDR3aa
TRBJ1-2,TRBV6-5,CASRGLGNYGYTF
TRBJ2-5,TRBV5-1,CASSSDLAVNQETQYF
TRBJ2-1,TRBV29-1,CSGKGGGAYNEQFF
TRBJ2-4,TRBV7-9,CASSQDRAGLAKNIQYF
TRBJ2-5,TRBV2,CASRRAIQETQYF
TRBJ1-1,TRBV6-4,CASSVGGPNTEAFF
TRBJ2-6,TRBV19,CASSIIGGQGHSGANVLTF
TRBJ1-1,TRBV25-1,CASLRGEGGWTEAFF
TRBJ1-1,TRBV10-3,CAISESNRNTEAFF
TRBJ1-1,TRBV5-4,CASSPRGFMNTEAFF
TRBJ1-1,TRBV14,CASSTEFMNTEAFF
TRBJ1-3,TRBV7-9,CASSSSGGSISGNTIYF
TRBJ1-3,TRBV7-9,CASSLMGAGNTIYF